A selection of T cell receptor beta chains follows, all from one sample in a study of blood T cell repertoires in COVID-19. Assay used: immunoSEQ multiplex PCR; TCRdb lists only in-frame clones, some missing. The table records just over 150,000 clones, 70% to 85% of them present only once. Input material: peripheral blood. These receptor sequences come from a woman in her 40s with COVID-19, enrolled during active disease. Both conserved end residues are part of each CDR3. The D gene is left open where the match is weak. Rows may omit the clone size; those that give it use once, few, many or a size class.

NA | TRBJ2-1 | TRBV27 | 16 | NA | CASSLLSGSSYNEQFF | TGTGCCAGCAGTTTATTAAGCGGTAGCTCCTACAATGAGCAGTTCTTC
NA | TRBJ2-5 | TRBV14 | 10 | NA | CASEQETQYF | TGTGCCAGCGAGCAAGAGACCCAGTACTTC
TRBD2 | TRBJ2-1 | TRBV3-1/TRBV3-2 | 15 | NA | CASSHTGLAGDEQFF | TGTGCCAGCAGCCACACGGGACTAGCGGGAGATGAGCAGTTCTTC
NA | TRBJ2-6 | TRBV7-6 | 15 | NA | CASSLDGNGANVLTF | TGTGCCAGCAGCTTAGACGGGAATGGGGCCAACGTCCTGACTTTC
TRBD1 | TRBJ2-3 | TRBV25-1 | 15 | NA | CASSETSRGTDTQYF | TGTGCCAGCAGTGAGACCAGCAGGGGGACAGATACGCAGTATTTT
TRBD2 | TRBJ2-2 | TRBV28 | 12 | NA | CASRLAGGELFF | TGTGCCAGCAGGTTAGCGGGCGGGGAGCTGTTTTTT
NA | TRBJ1-2 | TRBV9 | 15 | many | CASSVAAGLFYGYTF | TGTGCCAGCAGCGTAGCGGCAGGCCTCTTCTATGGCTACACCTTC
TRBD2 | TRBJ2-2 | TRBV9 | 17 | NA | CASSMTSGGANTGELFF | TGTGCCAGCAGCATGACTAGCGGGGGGGCGAACACCGGGGAGCTGTTTTTT
TRBD2 | TRBJ2-2 | TRBV29-1 | 15 | NA | CSVDLLAGRTGELFF | TGCAGCGTTGATCTGCTAGCGGGACGGACCGGGGAGCTGTTTTTT
NA | TRBJ1-4 | TRBV15 | 15 | NA | CATSRSRATNEKLFF | TGTGCCACCAGCAGAAGTCGGGCAACTAATGAAAAACTGTTTTTT
TRBD2 | TRBJ2-3 | TRBV7-9 | 15 | NA | CASSYGTSGSDTQYF | TGTGCCAGCAGCTATGGGACTAGCGGTTCAGATACGCAGTATTTT
NA | TRBJ2-5 | TRBV29-1 | 19 | once | CSVEDRIGVAVINQETQYF | TGCAGCGTTGAAGATCGTATCGGAGTAGCGGTAATCAACCAAGAGACCCAGTACTTC
TRBD1 | TRBJ2-5 | TRBV7-8 | 14 | NA | CASSGQGESETQYF | TGTGCCAGCAGCGGACAGGGGGAGTCGGAGACCCAGTACTTC
TRBD2 | TRBJ2-1 | TRBV20-1 | 11 | NA | CSALAGDEQFF | TGCAGTGCTCTAGCGGGAGATGAGCAGTTCTTC
TRBD1 | TRBJ2-7 | TRBV29-1 | 14 | NA | CSVEKTGSSYEQYF | TGCAGCGTTGAAAAGACAGGGAGCTCCTACGAGCAGTACTTC
TRBD1 | TRBJ1-2 | TRBV27 | 14 | NA | CASGPRDSIYGYTF | TGTGCCAGCGGGCCCCGGGACAGCATATATGGCTACACCTTC
TRBD2 | TRBJ2-5 | TRBV12-3/TRBV12-4 | 11 | NA | CASNSGGPKYF | TGTGCCAGCAACAGCGGGGGGCCAAAGTACTTC
NA | TRBJ1-4 | TRBV30 | 14 | NA | CAWSAPATNEKLFF | TGTGCCTGGAGTGCACCAGCAACTAATGAAAAACTGTTTTTT
NA | TRBJ2-1 | TRBV5-4 | 17 | NA | CASSLRGRIPPYNEQFF | TGTGCCAGCAGCTTACGAGGGCGGATACCTCCCTACAATGAGCAGTTCTTC
TRBD1 | TRBJ2-2 | TRBV11-2 | 16 | NA | CASSSRTGLNTGELFF | TGTGCCAGCAGCTCCCGGACAGGGCTTAACACCGGGGAGCTGTTTTTT
NA | TRBJ1-3 | TRBV7-9 | 16 | NA | CASSKTGMGSGNTIYF | TGTGCCAGCAGCAAAACAGGGATGGGCTCTGGAAACACCATATATTTT
NA | TRBJ2-5 | TRBV7-2 | 12 | NA | CASSFSFETQYF | TGTGCCAGCAGCTTTAGTTTTGAGACCCAGTACTTC
NA | TRBJ2-2 | TRBV7-2 | 16 | NA | CASSLVVIPLSGELFF | TGTGCCAGCAGCTTAGTAGTGATTCCTTTGAGCGGGGAGCTGTTTTTT
TRBD1 | TRBJ2-7 | TRBV11-2 | 14 | few | CASSPSTGGYEQYF | TGTGCCAGCAGCCCCTCGACAGGGGGCTACGAGCAGTACTTC
TRBD1 | TRBJ2-7 | TRBV5-1 | 13 | NA | CASSIGGQAEQYF | TGCGCCAGCAGCATTGGGGGACAGGCCGAGCAGTACTTC
NA | TRBJ2-7 | TRBV7-6 | 14 | few | CASSFSGDAYEQYF | TGTGCCAGCAGCTTTAGCGGCGACGCCTACGAGCAGTACTTC
NA | TRBJ1-2 | TRBV3-1/TRBV3-2 | 11 | NA | CASSQAFGYTF | TGTGCCAGCAGCCAAGCTTTCGGCTACACCTTC
NA | TRBJ2-1 | TRBV19 | 14 | once | CASSFAGYYNEQFF | TGTGCCAGTAGTTTTGCGGGGTACTACAATGAGCAGTTCTTC
NA | TRBJ1-4 | TRBV2 | 14 | NA | CASSEGQNNEKLFF | TGTGCCAGCAGTGAAGGACAGAATAATGAAAAACTGTTTTTT
NA | TRBJ1-5 | TRBV10-2 | 13 | few | CASRLTENQPQHF | TGCGCCAGCAGGCTGACGGAGAATCAGCCCCAGCATTTT
TRBD2 | TRBJ2-3 | TRBV7-2 | 19 | NA | CASSLGARGGSGSYDTQYF | TGTGCCAGCAGCTTAGGCGCTAGGGGCGGTAGCGGGAGTTACGATACGCAGTATTTT